The rows below give T cell receptor beta chains drawn from one sample of a study of T cells after yellow fever vaccination. TCRdb independently ran MiXCR on the 5' RACE reads; one entry per CDR3 protein. This sample has 250,000 to 400,000 distinct CDR3 sequences; 4% to 5.5% occur once, and the top ten carry roughly a fifth. Specimen: PBMCs, collected 15 days after the yellow fever booster vaccination. These TCRs come from a man aged 18 to 30 who received the YFV17D yellow fever vaccine. The CDR3 runs from the conserved cysteine through the conserved F or W.

v_gene	CDR3aa
TRBV6-6	CASSSQGWPQHF
TRBV7-9	CASSYGLALDNEQFF
TRBV27	CASSLSGGAGYTQYF
TRBV7-9	CASSRNRVYEQYF
TRBV7-2	CASSLAGPRSYEQYF
TRBV3-1	CASSQDEGNIFFYGYTF
TRBV7-8	CASSEGWPLTDNEQFF
TRBV6-2/TRBV6-3	CASSYPKDAFF
TRBV12-3/TRBV12-4	CASSFWVMNTEAFF
TRBV20-1	CSGGDPEVRKQYF
TRBV6-5	CASSWVHRRAGELFF
TRBV7-2	CASSLEAGPYNEQFF
TRBV5-1	CASSWGQEGEAFF
TRBV19	CASSSGTRTLGELFF
TRBV11-1	CASSLSDYQPQHF
TRBV12-3/TRBV12-4	CASSPSGAPYNSPLHF
TRBV7-2	CASSSRGEKLFF
TRBV5-1	CASSSPGGTEYTGELFF
TRBV7-9	CASSALGTTESGTDTQYF
TRBV7-9	CASSSPLRNTEAFF
TRBV5-5	CASSLRLTGANVLTF
TRBV12-3/TRBV12-4	CASSQAPGPAREQYF
TRBV7-2	CASSSNEQFF
TRBV20-1	CSATSGQGNYGYTF
TRBV12-5	CASGLVLRTGVSGNTIYF
TRBV20-1	CSASRDSSYEQYF